This TCR beta chain was identified during a study of T cell responses to AZD1222 COVID-19 vaccine. Study-level results: White British donors predominated, females outnumbered males, and clonal diversity was possibly underestimated. At baseline, seropositivity was found in only a handful of AZD1222 recipients. Spike-spanning, vaccine-associated CD4 TCRs were dominant at 160-218 and 743-854.

Generated by immunoSEQ multiplex PCR, the TCRdb table keeps only in-frame clones and is missing some. The data contain approximately 80,000 clones, approximately 85% of them singletons. Details on this clone: Its antigen is still unknown.

The length of the CDR3 is 18 residues. V was trimmed by 4 bases and J by 7 bases, leaving 26 bases between them. In germline, CDR1 is SNHLY, CDR2 FYNNEI. The V and J genes are TRBV2 and TRBJ2-1; perhaps TRBD2 as D (6 bases). The origin of this receptor is an adult who received the AZD1222 COVID-19 vaccine. Here the sequenced sample was peripheral blood, taken 28 days after the second AZD1222 dose. Here the CDR3 reads CASSGGLRVPSVENEQFF. In DNA, the CDR3 is TGTGCCAGCAGTGGTGGATTAAGGGTGCCTAGCGTGGAGAATGAGCAGTTCTTC.